This entry is about one T cell receptor beta chain. Its antigen remains unidentified. A junction end diverges from the germline sequence, so it may reflect a read error. The TCR beta CDR3 regions were amplified from RNA transcripts. The TCR CDR3 was subjected to a first round of RT-PCR using the HTBI primer set and the Qiagen OneStep RT-PCR kit. The libraries were constructed in a second round of multiplex PCR and then size-selected and purified. Libraries were sequenced paired-end with 100 bp reads on an Illumina HiSeq2000. The source study handled its data this way. SOAPnuke was used to process the raw data, with reads discarded if the reads contained adapters or uncalled bases, had a mean Phred below 15, or lacked an exact constant-primer or identifier match. COPE v1.2.5 was used to merge the high-quality paired reads, and each unique nucleotide sequence was defined as a clonotype. MiTCR v1.1 was used to align clonotypes to the IMGT TRBV, TRBD and TRBJ reference segments. Analysis was restricted to V-J combinations with a frequency above 0.0001, which covered approximately 99% of repertoires. A TCS score was defined as the ratio of F50 (clonal expansion) to E x V (chaos), with BLOSUM62-based TCRdist applied between CDR3 peptides within each V-J. Welch's t-statistics and random forest reduced around 510 V-J features to 13, which were used in a naive Bayes classifier (R e1071). The Morisita-Horn index was used to measure how similar the thyroid and blood repertoires were. Through fastp at Q25 and MiXCR, TCRdb rebuilt clones from the public reads, retaining in-frame beta chains. Identical CDR3 proteins give one entry, which carries the most common genes and DNA. It is TCRdb's table, rather than the study itself, that gives the V and J calls and clone size. Across this sample there are over 650,000 distinct CDR3 sequences, with just under 45% seen only once. Clones ranked in the top ten supply about 7.7% of the sample.

These data come from a study of T cells in Graves' hyperthyroidism and ophthalmopathy (dated by TCRdb to the late 2010s). Broadly, across the study: To identify TCR V-J signatures that set the groups apart, the researchers used a discovery cohort of roughly 100 patients, made up of 40 to 45 with Graves' ophthalmopathy and about 55 with stable Graves' hyperthyroidism. An independent validation cohort of around 19 hyperthyroidism patients and some 15 patients who later progressed to ophthalmopathy tested prospective prediction of ophthalmopathy. The study also compared thyroid tissue and blood T-cell repertoires from roughly six Graves' hyperthyroidism patients. The paper reports TCR Vbeta CDR3 sequencing of 140 or so peripheral blood samples: under 45 ophthalmopathy, about 75 hyperthyroidism and 17 progressor patients. The approximately 98 discovery patients were randomly divided into training and test sets at a 7:3 ratio. After blood sampling, hyperthyroidism patients were treated with methimazole at a starting dose of 30 mg daily, and ophthalmopathy patients were treated with high-dose intravenous methylprednisolone. Broader findings and caveats from the paper: Most expanded thyroid clonotypes (frequency above 0.001) were also found in blood, which suggests that blood repertoires may mirror thyroid immune responses. No statistical method was used to fix the sample size in advance, and group allocation was not hidden from the investigators. In validation, the model predicted progression to ophthalmopathy a median of roughly 6.1 months before onset, with about 70% sensitivity and more than 72% specificity. Ophthalmopathy was separated from stable hyperthyroidism by a 13 V-J signature model, with about 86% sensitivity and just over 81% specificity obtained in cross-validation and 80%/75% obtained in testing.

Exclusion was applied to patients with uncontrolled infections, other autoimmune diseases, pregnancy or lactation. Clinical symptoms, serum thyroxine and TRAb, thyroid ultrasound, and orbital computed tomography formed the basis for the diagnoses. Total RNA was extracted using Trizol reagent, and RNA quality was assessed on an Agilent 2100 Bioanalyzer. Source material: peripheral blood or thyroid tissue (not recorded which). The TCR comes from an adult man with Graves' disease, either hyperthyroidism or ophthalmopathy (not recorded which).

CDR3 reads: CALTPGTEEEAFF. The bases read TGCGCGCTAACCCCCGGGACAGAGGAGGAAGCTTTCTTT. The sequence is built from TRBV25-1 and TRBJ1-1; TRBD1 matches 7 bases in the middle. Its CDR3 holds 13 amino acids, cysteine through phenylalanine. CDR3 DNA is the only sequence kept; it has 39 bases, read in frame from the first base. CDR1 and CDR2, per the germline V gene, are MGHDK and SYGVNS.